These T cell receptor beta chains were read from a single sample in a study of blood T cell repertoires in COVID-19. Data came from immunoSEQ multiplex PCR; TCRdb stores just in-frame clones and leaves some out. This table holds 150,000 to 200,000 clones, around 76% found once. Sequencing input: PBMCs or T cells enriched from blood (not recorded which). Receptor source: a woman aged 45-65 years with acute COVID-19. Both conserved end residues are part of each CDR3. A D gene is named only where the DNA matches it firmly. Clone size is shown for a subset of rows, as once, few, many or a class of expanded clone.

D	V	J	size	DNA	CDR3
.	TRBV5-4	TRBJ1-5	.	TGTGCCAGCACCTCGGACCGGGACACAATCGGTGGAGGCAATCAGCCCCAGCATTTT	CASTSDRDTIGGGNQPQHF
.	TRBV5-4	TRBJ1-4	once	TGTGCCAGCAGCTCAAATTTCGGGGGAGAGGATGAAAAACTGTTTTTT	CASSSNFGGEDEKLFF
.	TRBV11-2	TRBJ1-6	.	TGTGCCAGCAGCGTGACAGTACCTCACTTT	CASSVTVPHF
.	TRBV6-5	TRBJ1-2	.	TGTGCCAGCAGTTACTCCAGGGCCAGAGATGGCTACACCTTC	CASSYSRARDGYTF
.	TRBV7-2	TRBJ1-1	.	TGTGCCAGCAGCTTAGCGCTATCGATTGAAGCTTTCTTT	CASSLALSIEAFF
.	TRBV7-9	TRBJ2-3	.	TGTGCCAGCAGCTTAGGTCAAACAGATACGCAGTATTTT	CASSLGQTDTQYF
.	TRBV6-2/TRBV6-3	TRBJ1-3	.	TGTGCCAGCAGTTCCCCCGTGAGGTCGGGAAACACCATATATTTT	CASSSPVRSGNTIYF
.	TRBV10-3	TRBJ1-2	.	TGTGCCATCAGTGGCACAAACTACAACTATGGCTACACCTTC	CAISGTNYNYGYTF
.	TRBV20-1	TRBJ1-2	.	TGCAGTGCTAGCCCGGGGTACACCTTC	CSASPGYTF
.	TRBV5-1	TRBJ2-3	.	TGCGCCAGCAGCTTCTTCTCGGGACTCTACACAGATACGCAGTATTTT	CASSFFSGLYTDTQYF
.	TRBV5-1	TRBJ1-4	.	TGCGCCAGCAGCCCGGGGAGGGAAAAACTGTTTTTT	CASSPGREKLFF
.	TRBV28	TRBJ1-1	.	TGTGCCAGCAGTTTGAGGTCGGAGACGAACACTGAAGCTTTCTTT	CASSLRSETNTEAFF
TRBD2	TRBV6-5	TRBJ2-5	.	TGTGCCAGCACGCTAGCGGGGGCGGGAGAGACCCAGTACTTC	CASTLAGAGETQYF
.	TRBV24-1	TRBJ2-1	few	TGTGCCACCAGTGATTTCGGTGAGCAGTTCTTC	CATSDFGEQFF
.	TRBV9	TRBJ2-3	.	TGTGCCAGCAGCGCGTTGGAGGGGGCGGATACGCAGTATTTT	CASSALEGADTQYF
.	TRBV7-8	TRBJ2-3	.	TGTGCCAGCAGCCCCCCGGGGCGGGGAGATACGCAGTATTTT	CASSPPGRGDTQYF
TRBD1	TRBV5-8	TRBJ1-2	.	TGTGCCAGCAGACCCGGGACAGGCGATCTAGCTAACTATGGCTACACCTTC	CASRPGTGDLANYGYTF
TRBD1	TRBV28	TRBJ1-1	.	TGTGCCAGCAGCCTGGACTCGGACAGGATGAACACTGAAGCTTTCTTT	CASSLDSDRMNTEAFF
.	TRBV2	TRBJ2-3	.	TGTGCCAGCAGTTCCTTGGGGGGTATTGCGCAGTATTTT	CASSSLGGIAQYF
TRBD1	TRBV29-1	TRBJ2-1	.	TGCAGCGTTGAGGGATTAGGGGGCTACTCCTACAATGAGCAGTTCTTC	CSVEGLGGYSYNEQFF
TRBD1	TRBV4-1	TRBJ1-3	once	TGCGCCAGCAGCCAAGAGGGCAGGGGGGGAAACACCATATATTTT	CASSQEGRGGNTIYF
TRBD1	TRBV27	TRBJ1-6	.	TGTGCCAGCAGGACAGGGGGCGGCTCACCCCTCCACTTT	CASRTGGGSPLHF
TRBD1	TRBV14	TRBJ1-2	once	TGTGCCAGCAGCTACAGGGGACAGGGGTCTGGCTACACCTTC	CASSYRGQGSGYTF
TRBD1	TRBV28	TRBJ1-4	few	TGTGCCAGCAGTTCCTTAAGGACAGGCTCAACTAATGAAAAACTGTTTTTT	CASSSLRTGSTNEKLFF
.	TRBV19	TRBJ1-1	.	TGTGCCAGCGAGAGGACAGCCCTGGGGACTGAAGCTTTCTTT	CASERTALGTEAFF
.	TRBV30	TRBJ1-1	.	TGTGCCTGGAGCCCCGGACAGTCGAGCACTGAAGCTTTCTTT	CAWSPGQSSTEAFF
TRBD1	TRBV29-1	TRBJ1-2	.	TGCAGCGTTGCCAAGGGGGCGTTTGGCTACACCTTC	CSVAKGAFGYTF
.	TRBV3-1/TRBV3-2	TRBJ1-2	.	TGTGCCAGCAGCCCCAGCGACAGACGTGGCTACACCTTC	CASSPSDRRGYTF
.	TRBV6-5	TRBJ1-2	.	TGTGCCAGCAGGGAGGACAGCAACTATGGCTACACCTTC	CASREDSNYGYTF
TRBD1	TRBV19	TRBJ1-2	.	TGTGCCAGCCAGGGACAGGTTAGGACCAACTATGGCTACACCTTC	CASQGQVRTNYGYTF
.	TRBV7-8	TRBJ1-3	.	TGTGCCAGCAGCTCCATGCTAGGAAACACCATATATTTT	CASSSMLGNTIYF